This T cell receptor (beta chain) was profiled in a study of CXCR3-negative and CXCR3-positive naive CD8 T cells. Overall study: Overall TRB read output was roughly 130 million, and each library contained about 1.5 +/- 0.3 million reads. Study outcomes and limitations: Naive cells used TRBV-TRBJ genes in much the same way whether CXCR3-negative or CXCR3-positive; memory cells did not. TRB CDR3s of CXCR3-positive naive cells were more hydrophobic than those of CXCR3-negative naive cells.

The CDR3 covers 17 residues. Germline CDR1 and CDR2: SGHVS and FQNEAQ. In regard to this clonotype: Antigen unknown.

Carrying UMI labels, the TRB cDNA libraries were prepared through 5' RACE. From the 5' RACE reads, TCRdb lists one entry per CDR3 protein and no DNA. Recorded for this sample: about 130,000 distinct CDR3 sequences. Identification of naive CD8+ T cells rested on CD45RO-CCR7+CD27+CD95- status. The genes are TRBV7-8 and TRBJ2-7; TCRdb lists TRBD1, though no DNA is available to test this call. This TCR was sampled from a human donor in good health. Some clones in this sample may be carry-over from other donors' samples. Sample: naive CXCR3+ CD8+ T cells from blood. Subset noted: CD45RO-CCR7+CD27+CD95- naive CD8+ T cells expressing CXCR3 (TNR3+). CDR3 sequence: CASSYVSGGQGTYEQYF. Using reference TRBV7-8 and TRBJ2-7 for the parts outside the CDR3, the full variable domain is GAGVSQSPRYKVAKRGQDVALRCDPISGHVSLFWYQQALGQGPEFLTYFQNEAQLDKSGLPSDRFFAERPEGSVSTLKIQRTQQEDSAVYLCASSYVSGGQGTYEQYFGPGTRLTVT.